This TCR beta chain was captured by sequencing in a study of blood T cells in healthy people across ages. The CDR3 contains 15 residues. V trimming: 5 bases; J trimming: 6 bases; junction bases outside the gene matches: 10. CDR1 is LGHDT and CDR2 is YNNKEL in the germline V gene (reference sequence). There were healthy Caucasian individuals from Russia, aged about 6 to 95, serving as donors. Then a second PCR, running roughly 6 to 11 cycles, was carried out with a sample-barcoded 5' primer and a J-beta primer mix. TCRdb recomputed calls from the 5' RACE reads with MiXCR, one row per CDR3 protein. The data contain over a million distinct CDR3 sequences, 35% to 50% of them seen just once; the ten biggest clones take up under 20%.

This clonotype was sampled from a woman aged 55-70 years in good health. The rearrangement links TRBV3-1 to TRBJ2-3; TRBD2 matches at 8 bases. What was sequenced was blood. In DNA form, the CDR3 reads TGTGCCAGCAGCTTCAGCGGGAGTGGGGCTGATACGCAGTATTTT. Encoded protein: CASSFSGSGADTQYF.